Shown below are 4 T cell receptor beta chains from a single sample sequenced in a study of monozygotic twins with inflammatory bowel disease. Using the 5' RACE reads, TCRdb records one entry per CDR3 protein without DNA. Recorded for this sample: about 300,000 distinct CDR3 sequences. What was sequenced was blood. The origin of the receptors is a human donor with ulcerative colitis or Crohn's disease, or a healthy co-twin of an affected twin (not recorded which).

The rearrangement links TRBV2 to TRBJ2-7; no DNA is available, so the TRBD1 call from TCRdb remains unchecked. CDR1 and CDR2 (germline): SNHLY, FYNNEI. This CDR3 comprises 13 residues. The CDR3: CASTPGQGYEQYF.

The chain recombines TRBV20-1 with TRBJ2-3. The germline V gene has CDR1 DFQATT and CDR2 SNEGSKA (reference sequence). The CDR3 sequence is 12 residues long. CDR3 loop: CSAMRGSDTQYF.

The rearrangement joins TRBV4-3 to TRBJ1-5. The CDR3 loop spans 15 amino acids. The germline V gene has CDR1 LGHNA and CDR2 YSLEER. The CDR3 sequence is CASSHDTAAGQPQHF.

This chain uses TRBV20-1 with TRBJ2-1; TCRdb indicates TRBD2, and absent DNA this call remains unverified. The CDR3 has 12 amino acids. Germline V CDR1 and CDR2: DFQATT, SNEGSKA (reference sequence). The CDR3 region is CSALAGYNEQFF.